This T cell receptor (beta chain) was captured in a study of T cell responses to AZD1222 COVID-19 vaccine. Some clones are missing from TCRdb's copy, which holds only in-frame ones; the method was immunoSEQ multiplex PCR. The table shows around 84,000 clones, with about 91% occurring only once. Note on this clone: Its target is not known.

Notes on the study in general: CD4 TCRs linked to vaccination spanned spike, dominating at 160-218 and 743-854. Clonal diversity was possibly underestimated; the donors were predominantly white British and more often female. At baseline, just 5 or 6 AZD1222 recipients tested seropositive.

The clonotype was recovered from an adult in good health. Material: peripheral blood, obtained on day 0 of MenACWY control vaccination.

CDR3 bases: TGTGCCAGCAGTTTACCTAGCGGGCGAAACAATGAGCAGTTCTTC. Translated: CASSLPSGRNNEQFF. The V and J genes are TRBV28 and TRBJ2-1; TRBD2 agrees at 8 bases. The germline V gene has CDR1 MDHEN and CDR2 SYDVKM. This CDR3 has 15 amino acids. The junction had 5 bases not matched to a gene; V was cut back by 2 bases and J by 5 bases.